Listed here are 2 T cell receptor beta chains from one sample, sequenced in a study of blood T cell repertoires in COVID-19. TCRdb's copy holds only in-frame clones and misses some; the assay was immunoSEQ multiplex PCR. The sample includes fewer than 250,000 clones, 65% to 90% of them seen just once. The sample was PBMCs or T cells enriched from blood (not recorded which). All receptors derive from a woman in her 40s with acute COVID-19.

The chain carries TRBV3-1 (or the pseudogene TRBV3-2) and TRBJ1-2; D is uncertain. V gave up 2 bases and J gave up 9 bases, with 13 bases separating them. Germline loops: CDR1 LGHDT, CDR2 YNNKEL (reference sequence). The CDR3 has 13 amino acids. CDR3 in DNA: TGTGCCAGCAGCCAATACCCAGATGTCAGCTACACCTTC. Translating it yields CASSQYPDVSYTF.

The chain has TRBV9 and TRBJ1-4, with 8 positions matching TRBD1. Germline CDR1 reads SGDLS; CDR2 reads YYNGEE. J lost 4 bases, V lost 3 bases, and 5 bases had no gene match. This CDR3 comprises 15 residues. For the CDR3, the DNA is TGTGCCAGCAGCGCTCGACAGGGGATTAATGAAAAACTGTTTTTT. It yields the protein CASSARQGINEKLFF.